The rows below give T cell receptor beta chains drawn from one sample of a study of CD8+ T cells in alopecia areata. Produced via immunoSEQ multiplex PCR; TCRdb's table is partial and in-frame only. The table records 200,000 or so clones, 56% of them present only once. Specimen: CD8+ T cells sorted from blood. The receptors derive from a human donor in good health. Both conserved end residues are part of each CDR3. The D gene is left open where the match is weak. Not every row has a clone size; where given, it reads once, few, many or a size class.

j_call | clone_size | cdr3_length | v_call | d_call | cdr3_nt | cdr3_aa
TRBJ2-1 | few | 16 | TRBV19 | . | TGTGCCAGTAGCCGCCCACTAGGGACTCTCTACAATGAGCAGTTCTTC | CASSRPLGTLYNEQFF
TRBJ1-5 | . | 14 | TRBV9 | . | TGTGCCAGCAGCGTAAGCACAGAGGATCAGCCCCAGCATTTT | CASSVSTEDQPQHF
TRBJ1-2 | . | 13 | TRBV2 | . | TGTGCCAGCAGCACGGGACAACTCTATGGCTACACCTTC | CASSTGQLYGYTF
TRBJ1-2 | . | 14 | TRBV5-6 | . | TGTGCCAGCAGCTTGATTCCGCAGGACTATGGCTACACCTTC | CASSLIPQDYGYTF
TRBJ1-1 | . | 14 | TRBV25-1 | . | TGTGCCAGCAGCTTTCAGGGGATGTACACTGAAGCTTTCTTT | CASSFQGMYTEAFF
TRBJ1-5 | . | 14 | TRBV27 | TRBD1 | TGTGCCAGCAGTTCCGGACAGGTCAATCAGCCCCAGCATTTT | CASSSGQVNQPQHF
TRBJ1-2 | few | 13 | TRBV29-1 | . | TGCAGCGTTGAGGAAGGGTACTACTATGGCTACACCTTC | CSVEEGYYYGYTF
TRBJ2-4 | . | 12 | TRBV19 | . | TGTGCCAGTACTGGATCCAAAAACATTCAGTACTTC | CASTGSKNIQYF
TRBJ2-5 | . | 10 | TRBV29-1 | . | TGCAGCGTTTTCAAAGGGACCCAGTACTTC | CSVFKGTQYF
TRBJ2-7 | few | 14 | TRBV5-1 | TRBD1 | TGCGCCAGCAGTTCACGACAGGGATCTCTCGAGCAGTACTTC | CASSSRQGSLEQYF
TRBJ2-2 | . | 16 | TRBV2 | . | TGTGCCAGCAGTGACGGACTCCTGTCGGACACCGGGGAGCTGTTTTTT | CASSDGLLSDTGELFF